Shown below are 23 T cell receptor beta chains from a single sample sequenced in a study of beta chain features in type 1 diabetes. The authors reverse transcribed all of the isolated RNA, so sequencing captured expressed TCRB transcripts. Libraries were prepared by immunoSEQ multiplex PCR; TCRdb keeps only in-frame clonotypes and omits some of them. Of 140,000 to 150,000 clones in the sample, more than 9% were seen once. Sequenced material: naive CD4+ T cells from blood. These receptors all come from a man aged 18 to 30 in good health.

This clone came up a few times. The chain joins TRBV28 to TRBJ1-5; 7 nucleotides align to TRBD1. This CDR3 has 15 amino acids. Germline lookup yields CDR1 MDHEN and CDR2 SYDVKM. CDR3 region: CAVGRGRYSNQPQHF. The CDR3, as DNA: TGTGCAGTAGGCAGGGGGAGGTATAGCAATCAGCCCCAGCATTTT.

This clone occurred a few times. The genes are TRBV4-1 and TRBJ1-6; the D gene is possibly TRBD1 (6 bases). Trimming left V 0 bases short and J 8 bases short, with 17 bases between. Germline CDR1 reads MGHRA; CDR2 reads YSYEKL. CDR3 size: 17 residues. CDR3 region: CASSQEHRRGGHSPLHF. CDR3 DNA sequence: TGCGCCAGCAGCCAAGAACATCGTCGGGGGGGGCATTCACCCCTCCACTTT.

Here the CDR3 reads CASSFSGQASSGNTIYF. The CDR3, as DNA: TGTGCCAGCAGCTTCTCCGGACAGGCCTCATCTGGAAACACCATATATTTT. The chain has TRBV7-2 and TRBJ1-3; 7 nucleotides match TRBD1. The trim removed 3 bases at V and 1 base at J, leaving 9 bases unmatched. The CDR3 sequence is 17 residues long. CDR1 is SGHTA and CDR2 is FQGNSA in the germline V gene. The entire variable domain, with the rest obtained from reference TRBV7-2 and TRBJ1-3, is as follows: GAGVSQSPSNKVTEKGKDVELRCDPISGHTALYWYRQSLGQGLEFLIYFQGNSAPDKSGLPSDRFSAERTGGSVSTLTIQRTQQEDSAVYLCASSFSGQASSGNTIYFGEGSWLTVV.

This CDR3 is CASSLRTGSDTQYF. Written as DNA, the CDR3 is TGTGCCAGCAGCCTTCGGACAGGGTCGGATACGCAGTATTTT. V usage is TRBV7-9 and J usage is TRBJ2-3; 8 bases agree with TRBD1. J was trimmed by 6 bases and V by 5 bases; bases with no gene match: 7. The CDR3 covers 14 residues. Looked up from germline, CDR1 is SEHNR and CDR2 is FQNEAQ (reference sequence).

V and J are TRBV27 and TRBJ1-6; TRBD1 matches 7 bases. The CDR3 loop spans 14 amino acids. Germline assignment: CDR1 MNHEY and CDR2 SMNVEV (reference sequence). Trimming removed 2 bases from V and 9 bases from J; junction bases left unmatched: 4. DNA for the CDR3: TGTGCCAGCAGTTTAGACAGGGCGGGTTCACCCCTCCACTTT. It yields the protein CASSLDRAGSPLHF.

The V and J genes are TRBV5-4 and TRBJ1-2; D might be TRBD1 (5 bases). Trimming left V 0 bases short and J 8 bases short, with 17 bases between. CDR3 length: 15 amino acids. The germline CDR1 and CDR2 sequences are SGHNT and YYREEE (reference sequence). The CDR3 sequence is CASSLERGRVGGYTF. In DNA form, the CDR3 reads TGTGCCAGCAGCTTGGAGCGTGGCAGGGTGGGCGGCTACACCTTC.

This clone was counted a few times. The chain uses TRBV5-6 and TRBJ1-2; perhaps TRBD1 as D (5 bases). V was clipped by 2 bases and J by 4 bases, with 6 bases between them. Per germline, CDR1 SGHDT and CDR2 YYEEEE. The CDR3 runs to 12 residues. The CDR3 sequence: CASSLRGYGYTF. For the CDR3, the DNA is TGTGCCAGCAGCTTAAGGGGCTATGGCTACACCTTC.

This clone showed up just a few times. V usage is TRBV20-1 and J usage is TRBJ2-7, with 8 bases that match TRBD1. The germline CDR1 and CDR2 sequences are DFQATT and SNEGSKA (reference sequence). The CDR3 consists of 11 residues. The ends lost 5 bases at V and 6 bases at J; junction bases unmatched: 3. CDR3 sequence reads: CSAWDRSEQYF. The CDR3 coding sequence is TGCAGTGCTTGGGACAGGAGCGAGCAGTACTTC.

Turning to this clone: Other DNA sequences in the same sample also yield this CDR3. V gene TRBV5-1 combines with J gene TRBJ2-7, with 11 bases lining up with TRBD1. This CDR3 is 14 amino acids long. Germline CDR1 SGHRS, CDR2 YFSETQ. With V trimmed by 5 bases and J by 2 bases, 3 bases remained unmatched. The CDR3 loop is CASRGQGATYEQYF. In DNA, the CDR3 is TGCGCCAGCAGAGGACAGGGGGCGACCTACGAGCAGTACTTC.

This clone showed up just a few times. The chain links TRBV7-6 to TRBJ2-7; 7 bases are shared with TRBD2. The CDR3 sequence is 15 residues long. The ends lost 2 bases at V and 0 bases at J; junction bases unmatched: 4. Per the germline V gene, CDR1 is SGHVS and CDR2 is FNYEAQ. The CDR3 sequence: CASSLFGGGSYEQYF. The CDR3 bases are TGTGCCAGCAGCTTATTCGGCGGGGGCTCCTACGAGCAGTACTTC. The full variable domain, with the rest looked up from reference TRBV7-6 and TRBJ2-7, is GAGVSQSPRYKVTKRGQDVALRCDPISGHVSLYWYRQALGQGPEFLTYFNYEAQQDKSGLPNDRFSAERPEGSISTLTIQRTEQRDSAMYRCASSLFGGGSYEQYFGPGTRLTVT.

This clone was counted a few times. V usage is TRBV5-5 and J usage is TRBJ2-1; TRBD1 might be the D (5 bases). The CDR3 spans 18 residues. V lost 1 base and J lost 0, with 17 bases in between. Germline assignment: CDR1 SGHKS and CDR2 YYEKEE (reference sequence). In DNA form, the CDR3 reads TGTGCCAGCAGCTTGAGATGGGTCAGGGCGAGCTCCTACAATGAGCAGTTCTTC. Translating gives CASSLRWVRASSYNEQFF.

This chain links TRBV7-6 with TRBJ2-1, with D hard to call. V dropped 5 bases and J dropped 1 base, with 9 bases sitting between them. The CDR3 contains 14 residues. The germline V gene has CDR1 SGHVS and CDR2 FNYEAQ. The CDR3 sequence: CASSPAASYNEQFF. CDR3 sequence (DNA): TGTGCCAGCAGCCCCGCGGCTTCCTACAATGAGCAGTTCTTC.

The rearrangement joins TRBV7-9 to TRBJ2-7, with D uncertain. The CDR3 length is 15 residues. Germline V gene sequence: CDR1 SEHNR, CDR2 FQNEAQ (reference sequence). V was shortened by 6 bases and J by 7 bases, with 22 bases between the two germline ends. This CDR3 is CASSPAPRPEKEQYF. In DNA, the CDR3 is TGTGCCAGCAGTCCAGCCCCACGACCGGAGAAGGAGCAGTACTTC.

CDR3 sequence (DNA): TGTGCCAGCAGTGAAGGGACAGGGGGCGATTCCCAGCATTTT. Amino acid sequence: CASSEGTGGDSQHF. The chain is built from TRBV2 and TRBJ1-5, with 11 bases lining up with TRBD1. V trimming: 1 base; J trimming: 11 bases; junction bases outside the gene matches: 4. Germline CDR1 SNHLY, CDR2 FYNNEI. CDR3 length: 14 amino acids.

This clone has more than one count but fewer than ten. The V and J genes are TRBV13 and TRBJ2-7; D perhaps matches TRBD1 (6 bases). This CDR3 spans 18 amino acids. V was clipped by 5 bases and J by 0 bases, with 23 bases between them. CDR1 and CDR2 (germline): PRHDT, FYEKMQ (reference sequence). The CDR3, as DNA: TGTGCCAGCAGCCCCTCCGGGACACTGCCTGCGGGCTCCTACGAGCAGTACTTC. Translation gives CASSPSGTLPAGSYEQYF. The full variable domain, in which reference TRBV13 and TRBJ2-7 provide the parts outside the CDR3, is AAGVIQSPRHLIKEKRETATLKCYPIPRHDTVYWYQQGPGQDPQFLISFYEKMQSDKGSIPDRFSAQQFSDYHSELNMSSLELGDSALYFCASSPSGTLPAGSYEQYFGPGTRLTVT.

This clone occurred a few times. The chain recombines TRBV4-3 with TRBJ2-1, with TRBD2 identical over 9 bases. The V gene's germline CDR1 is LGHNA and CDR2 YSLEER. The CDR3 length is 16 residues. After removal of 0 bases from V and 3 bases from J, the junction contained 3 bases not matched to a gene. CDR3 residues: CASSQDSAGGYNEQFF. The CDR3 coding sequence is TGCGCCAGCAGCCAAGATTCAGCGGGGGGCTACAATGAGCAGTTCTTC.

This clone was seen a few times. The chain carries TRBV15 and TRBJ2-6, with D perhaps matching TRBD1 (6 bases). CDR1 is LNHNV, CDR2 YYDKDF, per germline (reference sequence). The CDR3 spans 17 residues. V was clipped by 4 bases and J by 0 bases, with 13 bases between them. The CDR3: CATSTKGVPSGANVLTF. CDR3 bases: TGTGCCACCAGCACGAAGGGGGTCCCCTCTGGGGCCAACGTCCTGACTTTC.

This clone was counted between two and nine times. The CDR3 DNA reads TGCGCCAGCAGCCAATCTCTTTGGGACAGCTATGGCTACACCTTC. As protein: CASSQSLWDSYGYTF. The V and J genes are TRBV4-3 and TRBJ1-2; TRBD1 agrees at 7 bases. The CDR3 extends over 15 amino acids. Looked up from germline, CDR1 is LGHNA and CDR2 is YSLEER. V was clipped by 2 bases and J by 4 bases; unmatched bases: 7.

In this sample, this clone turned up many times. This sequence joins TRBV4-3 and TRBJ2-3, with D uncertain. Per germline, CDR1 LGHNA and CDR2 YSLEER. Trimming removed 0 bases at V and 3 bases at J, with 7 bases between. The CDR3 is 14 amino acids. For the CDR3, the DNA is TGCGCCAGCAGCCAAGATTCCGTGACAGATACGCAGTATTTT. This codes for CASSQDSVTDTQYF.

This clone was observed a few times. The identical CDR3 is also encoded by other nucleotide sequences in the sample. The chain joins TRBV6-6 to TRBJ2-6; tentatively, D is TRBD2 (5 bases). CDR3 length equals 15 residues. Per germline, CDR1 MNHNY and CDR2 SVGAGI (reference sequence). Trimming removed 3 bases from V and 1 base from J, with 7 bases in between. CDR3 region: CASSYRGSGANVLTF. CDR3 coding DNA: TGTGCCAGCAGTTATCGAGGGTCTGGGGCCAACGTCCTGACTTTC.

This chain links TRBV29-1 with TRBJ1-6; D not resolved. Trimming took off 5 bases at V and 4 bases at J, with 9 bases between the two ends. Germline assignment: CDR1 SQVTM and CDR2 ANQGSEA. This CDR3 has 13 residues. The CDR3 nucleotides read TGCAGCGTTAAAACGGAGTATAATTCACCCCTCCACTTT. This encodes CSVKTEYNSPLHF.

In this sample, this clone turned up many times. This chain uses TRBV7-9 with TRBJ2-7; TRBD2 might be the D (5 bases). This CDR3 is built from 16 residues. With 2 bases removed from V and 7 bases from J, the gap between germline ends came to 21 bases. Germline V gives CDR1 SEHNR, CDR2 FQNEAQ (reference sequence). CDR3 in amino acids: CASSLTSPRESEEQYF. CDR3 coding DNA: TGTGCCAGCAGCTTAACAAGCCCAAGGGAGTCCGAGGAGCAGTACTTC.

This clone has more than one count but fewer than ten. The chain couples TRBV9 to TRBJ2-3, with 7 bases that match TRBD2. This CDR3 is built from 14 residues. CDR1 and CDR2 from the germline V gene are SGDLS and YYNGEE. V lost 4 bases, J lost 2 bases, and 4 bases stayed unmatched. CDR3: CASSTRGVTDTQYF. DNA for the CDR3: TGTGCCAGCAGCACCCGGGGGGTCACAGATACGCAGTATTTT.